This is a list of T cell receptor beta chains from one sample in a study of T cell responses to AZD1222 COVID-19 vaccine. Some clones are missing from TCRdb's copy, which holds only in-frame ones; the method was immunoSEQ multiplex PCR. The sample carries over 110,000 clones, approximately 93% recorded once. The specimen comprised peripheral blood, sampled after recovery from COVID-19. The receptors come from an adult who had recovered from COVID-19. Both conserved end residues are part of each CDR3. A D gene is named only where the DNA matches it firmly.

J | D | V | DNA | CDR3
TRBJ2-2 | - | TRBV19 | TGTGCCAGTAAACAGGGTGATAAGCTGTTTTTT | CASKQGDKLFF
TRBJ2-5 | TRBD2 | TRBV19 | TGTGCCAGTAGTATGGGTGGAACTAGCGGGAGGGAGACCCAGTACTTC | CASSMGGTSGRETQYF
TRBJ1-1 | TRBD1 | TRBV19 | TGTGCCAGTAGTACCCCAAGACAGGGGGCTAGGACTGAAGCTTTCTTT | CASSTPRQGARTEAFF
TRBJ2-1 | TRBD2 | TRBV24-1 | TGTGCCACCAGTGATCTGACTAGCGGGAGACATGAGCAGTTCTTC | CATSDLTSGRHEQFF
TRBJ2-7 | TRBD1 | TRBV28 | TGTGCCAGCAGTCCCGAAGAGGGACAGGCGCCCTACGAGCAGTACTTC | CASSPEEGQAPYEQYF
TRBJ2-6 | - | TRBV5-4 | TGTGCCAGCAGCCGGAGGTCCTCTGGGGCCAACGTCCTGACTTTC | CASSRRSSGANVLTF
TRBJ2-7 | - | TRBV3-1/TRBV3-2 | TGTGCCAGCAGCCAAGAGGACGGGAGAGGAGCGAATACGCCTCGGGAGCAGTACTTC | CASSQEDGRGANTPREQYF
TRBJ2-7 | - | TRBV28 | TGTGCCAGCGGCCCCGGACAGATGCTGAGCGAGCAGTACTTC | CASGPGQMLSEQYF
TRBJ1-6 | - | TRBV19 | TGTGCCAGTAATCTAGGGTATGGTTCACCCCTCCACTTT | CASNLGYGSPLHF
TRBJ2-7 | - | TRBV11-2 | TGTGCCAGCAGCTTAGGCGACGAGCAGTACTTC | CASSLGDEQYF
TRBJ2-2 | - | TRBV19 | TGTGCCACCGGGGGCGCAAACACCGGGGAGCTGTTTTTT | CATGGANTGELFF
TRBJ1-5 | - | TRBV18 | TGTGCCAGCTCACTGGGCGGAATCAATCAGCCCCAGCATTTT | CASSLGGINQPQHF
TRBJ2-2 | - | TRBV27 | TGTGCCAGCAATTTCGCACGGGGAGACACCGGGGAGCTGTTTTTT | CASNFARGDTGELFF